The clone carrying this TCR beta chain was detected only a few times. Its target is not known. The record originates from a study of T cell repertoires in cytomegalovirus infection. Study-wide context: CMV infection plus the matching HLA type was flagged by public TCR beta signatures. Study-wide findings and caveats: HLA-C-restricted CMV clonotypes gave the most frequent clonotype in two of eight donors. Summed public TCR beta family frequency identified CMV carriers bearing the relevant HLA.

V dropped 1 base and J dropped 4 bases, with 17 bases sitting between them. CDR3 size: 16 residues. Germline values: CDR1 SGHKS, CDR2 YYEKEE (reference sequence). MiXCR, applied by TCRdb to the reads, yields one record per CDR3 protein. The sample consists of 100,000 or so distinct CDR3 sequences, about 17% of them appearing once. The clonotype was recovered from a human donor in good health (CMV status not recorded). Some clones in this sample may be carry-over from other donors' samples. The rearrangement joins TRBV5-5 to TRBJ1-1; a possible D gene is TRBD1 (5 bases). Sequenced material: PBMCs. CDR3 region: CASSLSPAGAATEAFF. CDR3 nucleotides: TGTGCCAGCAGCTTGTCTCCGGCCGGGGCGGCCACTGAAGCTTTCTTT.